This T cell receptor beta chain is from a study of beta chain features in type 1 diabetes. General study results and limits: A cDNA-based sequencing approach could over-represent cells with high TCR expression. People with Type 1 diabetes carried modestly yet significantly shorter TCRB CDR3s in all four CD4+ subsets. Small HLA sub-analyses could not settle whether HLA shapes TCRB rearrangement. A pattern of fewer insertions and more deletions at VDJ junctions was seen in type 1 diabetes patients.

This clone was observed a few times. Its antigen is as yet unknown. V lost 3 bases to trimming and J lost 5 bases, with 2 bases between them. Germline V gives CDR1 LGHNA, CDR2 YNFKEQ. The CDR3 length is 12 residues. Expressed TCRB transcripts were sequenced because the entire RNA isolate underwent reverse transcription. There were 3 million to 4 million reads on average in the naive, central memory and regulatory T cell samples. Only in-frame clones appear in the TCRdb table, and some are missing; sequencing was by immunoSEQ multiplex PCR. The repertoire holds a few hundred thousand clones, with about 11% as singletons.

Sequencing was carried out using naive CD4+ T cells from blood. This receptor was identified in a man aged 25 to 40 with type 1 diabetes. V gene TRBV4-2 combines with J gene TRBJ1-6; no clear D gene. CDR3: CASSHDNSPLHF. The CDR3 DNA is TGTGCCAGCAGCCACGATAATTCACCCCTCCACTTT.